This TCR beta chain was retrieved from a study of cytomegalovirus exposure and HLA in healthy donors. Study-level information: Of the donors genotyped, about 410 in all, 75% to 85% fell in the Caucasian-associated ancestry cluster.

PCR used 60 Vbeta primers and 13 Jbeta primers. TCRdb's copy holds only in-frame clones and misses some; the assay was immunoSEQ multiplex PCR. The sample has about 170,000 clones, around 83% seen once. The CDR3 length is 15 residues. Germline V gene data show CDR1 as SGHTA and CDR2 as FQGNSA. With V trimmed by 3 bases and J by 2 bases, 3 bases remained unmatched. This chain connects TRBV7-2 to TRBJ2-1; TRBD2 matches 8 bases. This clonotype originated in a man aged 25 to 40 in good health and CMV-seropositive. The material sequenced was PBMCs. DNA of the CDR3: TGTGCCAGCAGCTTCAGCGGGAGCCCCTACAATGAGCAGTTCTTC. This sequence encodes CASSFSGSPYNEQFF.